This T cell receptor (beta chain) was captured by sequencing in a study of T cell responses to AZD1222 COVID-19 vaccine. Germline V lookup: CDR1 SNHLY, CDR2 FYNNEI. This CDR3 has 14 amino acids. V gave up 6 bases and J gave up 3 bases; unmatched junction bases: 2. Generated by immunoSEQ multiplex PCR, the TCRdb table keeps only in-frame clones and is missing some. In the table there are about 120,000 clones, about 90% of which are singletons. A word on this clone: Its antigen is undetermined.

Study outcomes and limitations: None of the repertoires were sampled until the peak T cell response had passed. Seropositive at baseline were only a handful of AZD1222 recipients.

The chain carries TRBV2 and TRBJ2-5; 12 bases line up with TRBD2. The sequence was obtained from an adult in good health. The source material was peripheral blood, sampled on day 0 of AZD1222 vaccination. Here the CDR3 reads CASRRTSGKETQYF. CDR3 DNA: TGTGCCAGCAGGAGGACTAGCGGGAAAGAGACCCAGTACTTC.